These 9 T cell receptor beta chains originate from one sample sequenced in a study of CD8 T cells in Susac syndrome. Reverse transcription of 0.5 to 1 ug RNA was performed with random hexamers. TCRdb processed the immunoSEQ multiplex PCR reads anew with MiXCR; each CDR3 protein has one entry. Here the sample spans about 300,000 distinct CDR3 sequences, roughly 90% being singletons. The specimen sequenced was CD8+ T cells from PBMCs. The receptors were gathered from a human donor with multiple sclerosis.

The J gene is TRBJ2-3, the V gene TRBV20-1; maybe TRBD2 (6 bases). The CDR3 covers 13 residues. Germline V gives CDR1 DFQATT, CDR2 SNEGSKA (reference sequence). Trimming pared 3 bases from V and 4 bases from J, leaving 11 bases between. CDR3 in DNA: TGCAGTGCTAGGCCGGGACTGGCAGATACGCAGTATTTT. Protein sequence: CSARPGLADTQYF.

This clonotype was found once. The chain joins TRBV27 to TRBJ1-5, with D possibly matching TRBD1 (6 bases). CDR3 length: 15 residues. Trimming took off 5 bases at V and 0 bases at J, with 11 bases between the two ends. The germline gives CDR1 MNHEY, CDR2 SMNVEV (reference sequence). CDR3 coding DNA: TGTGCCAGCAGTCGGACAGCGATTAGCAATCAGCCCCAGCATTTT. This translates into CASSRTAISNQPQHF.

This chain uses TRBV19 with TRBJ2-1; tentative D call: TRBD2 (6 bases). CDR3 size: 16 residues. V lost 7 bases and J 5 bases, leaving 21 bases between the germline ends. Germline loops: CDR1 LNHDA, CDR2 SQIVND (reference sequence). Here the CDR3 DNA reads TGTGCCAGTACCCCCCTGGGAGGCGACCCCAACAATGAGCAGTTCTTC. This encodes CASTPLGGDPNNEQFF.

This chain links TRBV20-1 with TRBJ2-2, with 9 bases fitting TRBD2. The CDR3 extends over 15 amino acids. J gave up 2 bases and V 3 bases, and 4 bases lay outside the gene matches. Germline CDR1 reads DFQATT; CDR2 reads SNEGSKA (reference sequence). The CDR3 nucleotides read TGCAGTGCTAGGGTCCTAGCGGGAAACACCGGGGAGCTGTTTTTT. Encoded protein: CSARVLAGNTGELFF.

V and J are TRBV4-1 and TRBJ1-6; D is unclear. Trimming shortened V by 5 bases and J by 10 bases, and 9 bases separated the two germline ends. This CDR3 has 12 amino acids. The V gene's germline CDR1 is MGHRA and CDR2 YSYEKL. The CDR3 here is CASSFIGSPLHF. CDR3 in DNA: TGCGCCAGCAGCTTTATCGGGTCACCCCTCCACTTT.

This clonotype was seen only a few times. The chain joins TRBV30 to TRBJ2-7, with D possibly TRBD1 on 6 matching bases. Per germline, CDR1 GTSNPN and CDR2 SVGIG (reference sequence). The CDR3 has 12 residues. Deletions cut 5 bases from V and 5 bases from J, with 13 bases between. CDR3 in DNA: TGTGCCTGGCAGGGGTCCGGAGACGAGCAGTACTTC. Protein product: CAWQGSGDEQYF. Together with reference TRBV30 and TRBJ2-7, the CDR3 gives the full variable domain: SQTIHQWPATLVQPVGSPLSLECTVEGTSNPNLYWYRQAAGRGLQLLFYSVGIGQISSEVPQNLSASRPQDRQFILSSKKLLLSDSGFYLCAWQGSGDEQYFGPGTRLTVT.

This chain connects TRBV24-1 to TRBJ2-3; 12 bases line up with TRBD2. The CDR3 is 17 residues long. The trim removed 11 bases at V and 0 bases at J, leaving 11 bases unmatched. Germline V gene lookup returns CDR1 KGHDR and CDR2 SFDVKD. CDR3 sequence: CAIPQTGLAGSTDTQYF. The CDR3 bases are TGTGCCATACCCCAGACGGGACTAGCGGGTAGCACAGATACGCAGTATTTT.

The rearrangement uses TRBV3-1 and TRBJ1-3; weak D call: TRBD1 (6 bases). Germline values: CDR1 LGHDT, CDR2 YNNKEL (reference sequence). Trimming shortened V by 0 bases and J by 0 bases, and 9 bases separated the two germline ends. CDR3 length equals 16 residues. The CDR3 spells CASSQDTGSSGNTIYF. The CDR3 nucleotides are TGTGCCAGCAGCCAAGATACAGGGAGCTCTGGAAACACCATATATTTT.

The gene calls are TRBV7-9 and TRBJ2-5; D may be TRBD2 (5 bases). V lost 3 bases to trimming and J lost 4 bases, with 18 bases between them. Germline V gene data show CDR1 as SEHNR and CDR2 as FQNEAQ (reference sequence). This CDR3 has 16 amino acids. The CDR3 spells CASSFLSIGGLETQYF. For the CDR3, the DNA is TGTGCCAGCAGCTTCCTCAGTATAGGCGGACTAGAGACCCAGTACTTC.